This section outlines one T cell receptor (beta chain) sequence together with its context. Its antigen is unidentified. Germline V gives CDR1 GTSNPN, CDR2 SVGIG (reference sequence). The CDR3 totals 14 residues. V was trimmed by 1 base and J by 2 bases, leaving 9 bases between them. The data derive from a study of cytomegalovirus exposure and HLA in healthy donors. Overall study context: Around 87 million unique TCRs, all from HLA-typed donors, were included in an early release of the data.

The PCR employed 60 Vbeta primers together with 13 Jbeta primers. Measured with immunoSEQ multiplex PCR; TCRdb has only the in-frame clones, and not every one. This table holds 100,000 to 150,000 clones, about 79% found once. Study-wide points: A few chains tied to CMV proved CMV antigen-specific in vitro. TCR beta V- and J-gene trimming, according to a later analysis, was linked to a missense DCLRE1C variant. When a later analysis compared HLA-associated TCR beta chains with equally common others, the HLA-associated chains turned out to be more clonally expanded and to have lower generation probabilities.

The sequence was obtained from a female donor in good health and CMV-seropositive. Sequenced material: PBMCs. This chain links TRBV30 with TRBJ1-3; TRBD1 is a possible D gene (6 bases). In DNA, the CDR3 is TGTGCCTGGAGTGCCGGGACACCTGGAAACACCATATATTTT. It codes for CAWSAGTPGNTIYF.